The 15 T cell receptor beta chains in this list originate from one sample, sequenced in a study of breast tumors, draining lymph nodes, adjacent tissues. TCRdb analysed the multiplex PCR reads with MiXCR anew, one entry per CDR3 protein. Here the sample spans tens of thousands of distinct CDR3 sequences, roughly 32% being singletons. The sequencing input was breast tumor tissue. All receptors come from a female donor with breast cancer. Some clones in this sample may be carry-over from other donors' samples.

The table lists this clonotype with many counts. J is TRBJ2-2 and V is TRBV20-1; 13 nucleotides match TRBD2. Germline loops: CDR1 DFQATT, CDR2 SNEGSKA (reference sequence). The trim removed 2 bases at V and 3 bases at J, leaving 6 bases unmatched. The CDR3 spans 17 residues. CDR3: CSARTGLAGEDTGELFF. The DNA of the CDR3 is TGCAGTGCTAGAACCGGACTAGCGGGAGAGGACACCGGGGAGCTGTTTTTT.

V is TRBV19 and J is TRBJ1-2; weak D call: TRBD1 (5 bases). V gave up 7 bases and J gave up 10 bases, with 19 bases separating them. In germline, CDR1 is LNHDA, CDR2 SQIVND (reference sequence). The CDR3 is 13 amino acids. CDR3: CASTFQGIFDYTF. CDR3 nucleotide sequence: TGTGCCAGTACCTTTCAGGGCATTTTCGACTACACCTTC. Looking up the rest from reference TRBV19 and TRBJ1-2 gives the full variable domain: DGGITQSPKYLFRKEGQNVTLSCEQNLNHDAMYWYRQDPGQGLRLIYYSQIVNDFQKGDIAEGYSVSREKKESFPLTVTSAQKNPTAFYLCASTFQGIFDYTFGSGTRLTVV.

This clonotype came up once. The genes are TRBV20-1 and TRBJ2-7; TRBD2 agrees at 9 bases. Germline-derived CDR1 and CDR2 are DFQATT and SNEGSKA (reference sequence). With V trimmed by 0 bases and J by 5 bases, 5 bases remained unmatched. The CDR3 has 14 amino acids. The CDR3 loop reads CSARDGLAGNEQYF. As DNA, the CDR3 is TGCAGTGCTAGAGATGGGCTAGCGGGAAACGAGCAGTACTTC.

Relative to its sample, this clonotype is medium-sized. V usage is TRBV6-2 or TRBV6-3 and J usage is TRBJ1-6, with D perhaps TRBD1 (6 bases). In germline, CDR1 is MNHEY, CDR2 SVGEGT. The CDR3 has 15 amino acids. The V end lost 7 bases, the J end lost 3 bases, and 13 bases lay between the germline ends. This CDR3 reads CASTQGRGYNSPLHF. As DNA, the CDR3 is TGTGCCAGCACCCAGGGCAGGGGCTATAATTCACCCCTCCACTTT.

Ten or more counts support this clonotype. J is TRBJ1-6 and V is TRBV5-1; 7 bases are shared with TRBD1. Germline V gene lookup returns CDR1 SGHRS and CDR2 YFSETQ. The J segment lost 7 bases and the V segment lost 3 bases, leaving 4 bases of the junction unmatched. The CDR3 is 14 amino acids. CDR3 bases: TGCGCCAGCAGCTCGGGACAGCTGAATTCACCCCTCCACTTT. Its translation is CASSSGQLNSPLHF.

The count of this clonotype is one. The rearrangement joins TRBV20-1 to TRBJ1-4; TRBD1 is a possible D gene (6 bases). Per germline, CDR1 DFQATT and CDR2 SNEGSKA (reference sequence). The CDR3 is made up of 14 amino acids. V lost 6 bases and J 2 bases, leaving 13 bases between the germline ends. The CDR3 is CSASDSLTNEKLFF. The CDR3 nucleotides read TGCAGTGCATCGGACAGCCTTACTAATGAAAAACTGTTTTTT.

This clonotype was detected ten times or more. This chain joins TRBV29-1 and TRBJ2-7; TRBD1 matches at 7 bases. This CDR3 is built from 15 residues. From germline, CDR1 is SQVTM and CDR2 ANQGSEA. J lost 3 bases, V lost 2 bases, and 10 bases had no gene match. CDR3 nucleotide sequence: TGCAGCGTTGAATACGGTGACAGGGCTAACTACGAGCAGTACTTC. It codes for CSVEYGDRANYEQYF.

The rearrangement joins TRBV19 to TRBJ2-7, with a possible D match to TRBD1 (6 bases). This CDR3 comprises 13 residues. Trimming took 11 bases from V and 4 from J, leaving 18 bases between them. Germline V lookup: CDR1 LNHDA, CDR2 SQIVND (reference sequence). CDR3 DNA sequence: TGTGCCTCCCGACCGATCGGGACATACGAGCAGTACTTC. Its translation is CASRPIGTYEQYF.

Remarks on this clonotype: A clone one base away is much larger, so this may be a read error. The chain joins TRBV6-5 to TRBJ2-1; possible D gene TRBD2, 6 bases. This CDR3 comprises 15 residues. Germline lookup yields CDR1 MNHEY and CDR2 SVGAGI. CDR3 residues: CASSTAEGSYNEQLF. The CDR3 coding sequence is TGTGCCAGCAGTACGGCGGAGGGTTCTTACAATGAGCAGCTCTTC.

The J gene is TRBJ2-1, the V gene TRBV7-8; TRBD2 matches 14 bases. Germline-derived CDR1 and CDR2 are SGHVS and FQNEAQ. There are 15 residues in the CDR3. Germline trimming cut 3 bases from V and 7 bases from J; bases unmatched to any gene: 2. The CDR3 nucleotides are TGTGCCAGCAGCTTGGGGACTAGCGGGGGAAATGAGCAGTTCTTC. Protein: CASSLGTSGGNEQFF.

J is TRBJ2-1 and V is TRBV29-1, with D perhaps matching TRBD1 (6 bases). Trimming took 0 bases from V and 2 from J, leaving 14 bases between them. Germline-derived CDR1 and CDR2 are SQVTM and ANQGSEA. This CDR3 has 16 amino acids. In nucleotides, the CDR3 is TGCAGCGTTGAAGAGTCCTCGTCAGGGGCCTACAATGAGCAGTTCTTC. Residues: CSVEESSSGAYNEQFF.

The chain uses TRBV29-1 and TRBJ1-1; 12 bases are shared with TRBD1. The germline V gene encodes CDR1 SQVTM and CDR2 ANQGSEA. This CDR3 is 13 amino acids long. The ends lost 3 bases at V and 6 bases at J; junction bases unmatched: 2. The CDR3 coding sequence is TGCAGCGTTGAGGGACAGGGGGCCTCTGAAGCTTTCTTT. Translated, it gives CSVEGQGASEAFF.

This clonotype was seen ten or more times. CDR3 bases: TGCAGTGCTAGCCAGGGGATCAGCTCCTACGAGCAGTACTTC. This encodes CSASQGISSYEQYF. The gene calls are TRBV20-1 and TRBJ2-7, with D perhaps TRBD1 (6 bases). The CDR3 is made up of 14 amino acids. The germline gives CDR1 DFQATT, CDR2 SNEGSKA (reference sequence). Deletions cut 3 bases from V and 0 bases from J, with 12 bases between.

About this clonotype itself: A read error may produce the germline difference seen at one junction end. V usage is TRBV11-3 and J usage is TRBJ2-3, with 10 bases fitting TRBD1. The length of the CDR3 is 15 residues. CDR1 and CDR2 (germline): SGHNT, YENEEA. The CDR3 coding sequence is TGTGCCAGCAGCTCCCGACAGGGGGCAACAGGTACGCAGTATTTT. Amino acids: CASSSRQGATGTQYF. Combining the CDR3 with reference TRBV11-3 and TRBJ2-3 gives the whole variable domain EAGVVQSPRYKIIEKKQPVAFWCNPISGHNTLYWYLQNLGQGPELLIRYENEEAVDDSQLPKDRFSAERLKGVDSTLKIQPAELGDSAVYLCASSSRQGATGTQYFGPGTRLTVL.

This clonotype has at least ten counts. The J gene is TRBJ2-1, the V gene TRBV20-1; tentatively, D is TRBD2 (6 bases). V was shortened by 7 bases and J by 7 bases, with 20 bases between the two germline ends. In germline, CDR1 is DFQATT, CDR2 SNEGSKA (reference sequence). The CDR3 is 14 amino acids. The CDR3 coding sequence is TGCAGTGTTCTAGCTCGGGGGTCTATAAATGAGCAGTTCTTC. It translates to CSVLARGSINEQFF.